Listed here are 11 T cell receptor delta chains from one sample, sequenced in a study of gamma delta lymphoproliferative disorders and STAT genes. Genomic DNA from isolated PBMCs served as the sequencing template. TCRdb applied CATT to the multiplex PCR reads for clone calling. Among a few thousand delta-chain clones listed, approximately 1.5% were seen once. The specimen was blood. Every receptor here comes from a human donor in good health.

There are a few counts of this clone. This likely came from a read error, as a far larger clone is one base away. Within the sample, other DNA sequences also encode this same CDR3. V and J are TRDV2 and TRDJ1, with TRDD3 identical over 13 bases. Trimming took 4 bases from V and 2 from J; bases not matched to a gene: 12. The CDR3 covers 18 residues. Per germline, CDR1 GEAIGNYY and CDR2 EKD. Written as DNA, the CDR3 is TGTGCCTGTGATCCTATACTGGGGGATACGAGGGGGACCGATAAACTCATCTTT. It codes for CACDPILGDTRGTDKLIF.

Comment on this clone: The protein held in TCRdb is that of a much larger clone and does not match this DNA's translation at residue 13, likely because of a read error; the protein shown is translated from the DNA. J is TRDJ1 and V is TRDV2; 7 bases align to TRDD3. Germline CDR1 and CDR2: GEAIGNYY and EKD. The junction had 15 bases not matched to a gene; V was cut back by 0 bases and J by 3 bases. This CDR3 is 18 amino acids long. Written as DNA, the CDR3 is TGTGCCTGTGACACCGAATTCGGGGATAAACAGTACGCCGATAAACTCATCTTT. It specifies CACDTEFGDKQYADKLIF.

This clone was observed a handful of times. A far bigger clonotype differs at one base, so this is likely a read error. This chain uses TRDV3 with TRDJ1, with TRDD3 identical over 11 bases. Germline CDR1 and CDR2: TVYSNPD and GDNSRS (reference sequence). This CDR3 has 20 amino acids. Losses at the gene ends were 3 bases for V and 1 base for J; bases not matched to a gene: 22. The CDR3 protein is CAFASSQGWYLGDTTDKLIF. CDR3 DNA: TGTGCCTTCGCTTCCTCCCAGGGGTGGTATCTGGGGGATACCACCGATAAACTCATCTTT.

Comment on this clone: The translation of this DNA and the TCRdb protein of a much larger clone differ at residue 16, probably owing to a read error; the protein shown here is translated from the DNA. V and J are TRDV1 and TRDJ1; 7 bases map to TRDD3. CDR1 is TSWWSYY, CDR2 QGS, per germline. The CDR3 runs 20 residues. The CDR3 DNA reads TGTGCTCTTGGGGAATGGGGCGTCGGACGTGGGGGACCGTACACCAATAAACTCATCTTT. Translated: CALGEWGVGRGGPYTNKLIF.

As to this clone: The protein given by TCRdb reflects a much larger clone and differs at residue 12 from this DNA's translation, likely from a read error; the protein shown is the DNA's translation. The chain links TRDV2 to TRDJ1, with D possibly matching TRDD3 (5 bases). The CDR3 runs to 14 residues. Germline CDR1 and CDR2: GEAIGNYY and EKD. The CDR3 reads CACDKVPGGDKPIF. The DNA of the CDR3 is TGTGCCTGTGATAAGGTACCAGGGGGCGATAAACCCATCTTT.

This clone was counted a few times. It differs at one base from a far larger clone, so likely a read error. Distinct nucleotide sequences in the sample also encode this CDR3. V gene TRDV3 combines with J gene TRDJ1, with D tentatively TRDD3 (5 bases). From germline, CDR1 is TVYSNPD and CDR2 GDNSRS (reference sequence). The CDR3 has 16 residues. CDR3 loop: CAFTNAGDTLPDKLIF. CDR3 nucleotides: TGTGCCTTTACGAATGCGGGCGATACATTGCCCGATAAACTTATCTTT.

This clone was counted between two and nine times. This likely reflects a read error, since a far larger clone is one base away. In the same sample, other DNA sequences code for this CDR3. This chain links TRDV2 with TRDJ1; TRDD3 is a possible D gene (5 bases). The CDR3 has 19 residues. CDR1 is GEAIGNYY, CDR2 EKD, per germline. The CDR3 bases are TGTGCCTGTGACACCGTGGAAAGAAGGGGGCCAGAGTACACCGATAAACTCATCTTC. Its protein product is CACDTVERRGPEYTDKLIF.

Only a few counts were recorded for this clone. A far larger clone is off by one base, so a read error is likely. Other DNA sequences in the sample encode the same CDR3. J is TRDJ1 and V is TRDV2; D perhaps matches TRDD3 (5 bases). Deletions cut 4 bases from V and 4 bases from J, with 15 bases between. Germline lookup yields CDR1 GEAIGNYY and CDR2 EKD. This CDR3 region has 14 residues. CDR3 nucleotide sequence: TGTGCCTGTGATAAGGTACCGGGGGGCGATAAACTCATCTTT. Protein: CACDKVPGGDKLIF.

This clone is termed large (0.1 to 1%). Distinct nucleotide sequences in the sample also encode this CDR3. The rearrangement links TRDV1 to TRDJ1, with TRDD3 matching 8 bases. This CDR3 comprises 22 residues. Germline assignment: CDR1 TSWWSYY and CDR2 QGS. Germline trimming cut 2 bases from V and 1 base from J; bases unmatched to any gene: 24. The CDR3 spells CALGEGWPSPGDWGLLTDKLIF. CDR3 DNA sequence: TGTGCTCTTGGGGAAGGTTGGCCTTCCCCAGGGGACTGGGGGCTCCTCACCGATAAACTCATCTTT.

This clone was detected only a few times. TCRdb's entry gives the protein of a much larger clone, which mismatches this DNA's translation at residue 16, likely from a read error; the protein reported here is translated from the DNA. The V gene is TRDV2, the J gene TRDJ1; D is ambiguous. In germline, CDR1 is GEAIGNYY, CDR2 EKD. The CDR3 totals 19 residues. In nucleotides, the CDR3 is TGTGCCTGTGACACCATACCCCAGGCGGGAAGCGGGTACACCGATAGACTCATCTTT. This codes for CACDTIPQAGSGYTDRLIF.

With respect to this clone: This probably arose from a read error, given a far larger clone one base away. The rearrangement joins TRDV1 to TRDJ1; TRDD3 aligns across 11 bases. The CDR3 is made up of 24 amino acids. CDR1 is TSWWSYY and CDR2 is QGS in the germline V gene. The V gene end was trimmed by 4 bases and the J gene end by 0 bases; junction bases not matched to a gene: 28. The CDR3 is CALGGNIFSTFPLLGDKYTDKLIF. The CDR3 bases are TGTGCTCTTGGGGGGAATATCTTCTCGACATTTCCTTTACTGGGGGATAAGTACACCGATAAACTCATCTTT.